This TCR beta chain comes out of a study of Graves' ophthalmopathy and Graves' hyperthyroidism. This CDR3 is 14 amino acids long. The V and J ends lost 5 bases and 4 bases respectively, with 14 bases between them. This clonotype was seen ten or more times. RNA transcripts were the source from which TCR beta CDR3 regions were amplified. First-round RT-PCR employed HTBI primers, with a second-round multiplex PCR after it. TCRdb itself ran the multiplex PCR reads through MiXCR, one entry per CDR3 protein. This table has 400,000 to 450,000 distinct CDR3 sequences, around 21% appearing once. This TCR came from a woman between 18 and 29 years old with stable Graves' hyperthyroidism. This chain links TRBV12-3 or TRBV12-4 with TRBJ1-2; TRBD1 is a possible D gene (6 bases). Sequencing was performed on peripheral blood. The DNA of the CDR3 is TGTGCCAGCAGTCCCACCGGACAGCCCTATGGCTACACCTTC. As protein: CASSPTGQPYGYTF.